These 19 T cell receptor beta chains came from one sample sequenced in a study of breast tumors, draining lymph nodes, adjacent tissues. TCRdb passed the multiplex PCR reads through MiXCR, listing each CDR3 protein once. The sample yields roughly 15,000 distinct CDR3 sequences, more than 45% seen once. Material: tumor-adjacent breast tissue. The source of these receptors is a female donor with breast cancer. Some clones in this sample may be carry-over from other donors' samples.

The CDR3 loop is CSMGAGEREQYF. CDR3 nucleotide sequence: TGCAGCATGGGAGCGGGAGAGAGGGAGCAGTACTTC. The chain combines TRBV29-1 with TRBJ2-7; 8 nucleotides line up with TRBD2. With V trimmed by 8 bases and J by 7 bases, 10 bases remained unmatched. The germline CDR1 and CDR2 sequences are SQVTM and ANQGSEA. The CDR3 is 12 residues long.

This chain links TRBV25-1 with TRBJ2-2, with 7 positions matching TRBD1. Per the germline V gene, CDR1 is MGHDK and CDR2 is SYGVNS. CDR3 size: 16 residues. V lost 3 bases to trimming and J lost 0 bases; unmatched junction nucleotides: 4. The CDR3 loop reads CASSDAGTANTGELFF. The CDR3 bases are TGTGCCAGCAGTGACGCCGGGACAGCGAACACCGGGGAGCTGTTTTTT.

This clonotype was observed a few times. The CDR3 nucleotides are TGCAGTGCTAGATCCAATAGCGGGAGGAATGAGCAGTTCTTC. Translation gives CSARSNSGRNEQFF. The V call is TRBV20-1, the J call TRBJ2-1; 10 nucleotides line up with TRBD2. V dropped 2 bases and J dropped 7; count of bases not matched to a gene: 5. CDR1 is DFQATT and CDR2 is SNEGSKA in the germline V gene (reference sequence). The CDR3 loop spans 14 amino acids.

V usage is TRBV2 and J usage is TRBJ2-1; 10 bases agree with TRBD2. Trimming took 5 bases from V and 4 from J; bases not matched to a gene: 5. Per the germline V gene, CDR1 is SNHLY and CDR2 is FYNNEI. There are 15 residues in the CDR3. In DNA, the CDR3 is TGTGCCAGCAGTCTAACTAGCGGGGCTTACAATGAGCAGTTCTTC. The encoded protein is CASSLTSGAYNEQFF.

V and J are TRBV2 and TRBJ2-7, with D possibly called TRBD1 or TRBD2 (6 bases each). The CDR3 runs 11 residues. From germline, CDR1 is SNHLY and CDR2 FYNNEI. V gave up 6 bases and J gave up 7 bases, with 10 bases separating them. CDR3 amino acids: CASSWGAEQYV. DNA of the CDR3: TGTGCCAGCAGCTGGGGGGCTGAGCAGTACGTC.

As concerns this clonotype: Since no conserved phenylalanine or tryptophan closes the CDR3, a read error is the likely cause. The chain combines TRBV9 with TRBJ2-1; maybe TRBD1 (5 bases). Looked up from germline, CDR1 is SGDLS and CDR2 is YYNGEE. The CDR3 totals 13 residues. CDR3 protein: CACRAFQHNEQFS. In DNA, the CDR3 is TGTGCCTGCAGGGCCTTCCAGCACAATGAGCAGTTCTCC.

The chain carries TRBV19 and TRBJ2-7; no clear D. Trimming removed 1 base at V and 3 bases at J, with 16 bases between. The CDR3 runs 16 residues. Germline V gene sequence: CDR1 LNHDA, CDR2 SQIVND (reference sequence). CDR3 sequence (DNA): TGTGCCAGTAGTATAGCTCCTAAGGGAATGGGCTACGAGCAGTACTTC. It translates to CASSIAPKGMGYEQYF.

This clonotype showed up many times. V and J are TRBV6-2 or TRBV6-3 and TRBJ2-1; D is unresolved. The germline V and J ends were trimmed by 0 bases and 2 bases, with 11 bases remaining between them. Germline CDR1 reads MNHEY; CDR2 reads SVGEGT. This CDR3 has 16 amino acids. The CDR3 region has the DNA TGTGCCAGCAGTTACTCGGTTAGCCGCCCCTACAATGAGCAGTTCTTC. Encoded protein: CASSYSVSRPYNEQFF.

In its sample, this clonotype was seen many times. The chain is built from TRBV12-3 or TRBV12-4 and TRBJ2-7; 9 nucleotides match TRBD2. This CDR3 region has 15 residues. V dropped 1 base and J dropped 2; count of bases not matched to a gene: 3. In nucleotides, the CDR3 is TGTGCCAGCAGTTTAGGGCTAGCGGGGACCTACGAGCAGTACTTC. Protein: CASSLGLAGTYEQYF.

This clonotype is medium-sized in the sample. The chain recombines TRBV2 with TRBJ1-4, with D possibly matching TRBD1 (5 bases). The CDR3 runs to 14 residues. Between the trimmed V and J ends, which lost 4 bases and 4 bases, there was a span of 10 bases. The V gene's germline CDR1 is SNHLY and CDR2 FYNNEI. The CDR3, as DNA: TGTGCCAGCAGTGGTGGACACCTTAATGAAAAACTGTTTTTT. This codes for CASSGGHLNEKLFF. The full variable domain, in which reference TRBV2 and TRBJ1-4 provide the parts outside the CDR3, is EPEVTQTPSHQVTQMGQEVILRCVPISNHLYFYWYRQILGQKVEFLVSFYNNEISEKSEIFDDQFSVERPDGSNFTLKIRSTKLEDSAMYFCASSGGHLNEKLFFGSGTQLSVL.

The rearrangement links TRBV29-1 to TRBJ2-1, with 8 bases matching TRBD1. The CDR3 has 15 amino acids. V shed 8 bases and J 0 bases; nucleotides not matched to a gene: 9. CDR1 is SQVTM and CDR2 is ANQGSEA in the germline V gene. The CDR3, as DNA: TGCAGCCCCACAGGGGGAATACTCTCCTACAATGAGCAGTTCTTC. Encoded protein: CSPTGGILSYNEQFF.

The chain employs TRBV20-1 and TRBJ1-5, with 9 bases fitting TRBD1. CDR3 length: 17 amino acids. J lost 1 base, V lost 3 bases, and 10 bases had no gene match. Germline values: CDR1 DFQATT, CDR2 SNEGSKA (reference sequence). CDR3 sequence (DNA): TGCAGTGCTAGGGGACAGGGTGTGTACGTAAGCAATCAGCCCCAGCATTTT. As protein: CSARGQGVYVSNQPQHF.

The V gene is TRBV6-4, the J gene TRBJ2-5, with 12 bases fitting TRBD2. V lost 6 bases and J lost 5; bases outside the gene matches: 7. The CDR3 runs to 15 residues. Germline lookup yields CDR1 MRHNA and CDR2 SNTAGT. CDR3 region: CASSLTSGRGETQYF. As DNA, the CDR3 is TGTGCCAGCAGCCTGACTAGCGGGAGAGGCGAGACCCAGTACTTC.

The chain carries TRBV19 and TRBJ1-2, with unresolved D. V shed 4 bases and J shed 1 base, with 10 bases lying between them. Germline CDR1 and CDR2: LNHDA and SQIVND (reference sequence). This CDR3 contains 14 residues. This chain's CDR3 is CASSTASNNYGYTF. CDR3 nucleotide sequence: TGTGCCAGTAGTACCGCCTCCAATAACTATGGCTACACCTTC.

There are many counts of this clonotype. Since a much larger clone is just one base distant, this may be a read error. The chain links TRBV11-1 to TRBJ2-5; D is ambiguous. The V and J ends lost 5 bases and 4 bases respectively, with 17 bases between them. CDR1 SGHAT and CDR2 FQDESV come from the germline V gene (reference sequence). The CDR3 runs to 15 residues. DNA of the CDR3: TGTGCCAGCAGCCCACGGGTCGGTCCTCCAGAGACCCAGTACTTC. This encodes CASSPRVGPPETQYF. Using reference TRBV11-1 and TRBJ2-5 for the parts outside the CDR3, the full variable domain is EAEVAQSPRYKITEKSQAVAFWCDPISGHATLYWYRQILGQGPELLVQFQDESVVDDSQLPKDRFSAERLKGVDSTLKIQPAELGDSAMYLCASSPRVGPPETQYFGPGTRLLVL.

In its sample, this clonotype is medium-sized. J is TRBJ1-3 and V is TRBV20-1; D is uncertain. Germline CDR1 and CDR2: DFQATT and SNEGSKA (reference sequence). V lost 5 bases to trimming and J lost 4 bases, with 15 bases between them. The CDR3 loop spans 14 amino acids. The CDR3 protein is CSAGPRVAGNTIYF. CDR3 DNA: TGCAGTGCTGGTCCCCGGGTCGCCGGAAACACCATATATTTT.

The sample holds many counts of this clonotype. The chain couples TRBV6-2 or TRBV6-3 to TRBJ1-1, with D maybe TRBD1 (5 bases). Germline CDR1 reads MNHEY; CDR2 reads SVGEGT. The CDR3 length is 14 residues. Trimming took off 5 bases at V and 10 bases at J, with 20 bases between the two ends. Here the CDR3 DNA reads TGTGCCAGCAGTCCGCCATCAGGGTTGAGAAGAGCTTTCTTT. It codes for CASSPPSGLRRAFF.

The genes are TRBV6-1 and TRBJ2-1, with TRBD1 matching 7 bases. The CDR3 contains 17 residues. Unmatched junction bases numbered 24, after V lost 4 bases and J lost 15 bases. CDR1 MNHNS and CDR2 SASEGT come from the germline V gene. The CDR3 is CASSGTLGQLSSFGRFF. The DNA for the CDR3 is TGTGCCAGCAGTGGTACCCTGGGACAGCTCTCATCCTTTGGGCGGTTCTTC.

With respect to this clonotype: Because the CDR3's place on the DNA is in doubt, the DNA is left out and the CDR3 is given as listed by TCRdb. This chain uses TRBV5-6 with TRBJ2-5. The germline gives CDR1 SGHDT, CDR2 YYEEEE. A total of 19 residues make up the CDR3, ends included. CDR3 loop: CASSLEGEKLFFGSGTQYF.